This T cell receptor (beta chain) originates from a study of T cell responses to AZD1222 COVID-19 vaccine. Study-level information: Second-dose intervals near 4 or 12 weeks were combined.

The assay was immunoSEQ multiplex PCR, and TCRdb's table has in-frame clones only and misses some. The table has about 85,000 clones, about 90% seen once. The CDR3 totals 13 residues. V was pared by 3 bases and J by 5 bases, with 10 bases between. Germline lookup yields CDR1 SGHNT and CDR2 YENEEA. With respect to this clone: Its matching antigen is unknown.

Study findings and constraints: Compared with day 0, the breadth and depth of the Spike-specific TCR repertoire rose significantly after two doses of AZD1222.

The sequence was collected from an adult in good health. This chain joins TRBV11-3 and TRBJ1-1; no clear D gene. The source was peripheral blood, collected on day 0 of AZD1222 vaccination. The CDR3 DNA reads as TGTGCCAGCAGCTTTACCCCGGGAACTGAAGCTTTCTTT. It encodes CASSFTPGTEAFF. The whole variable domain, filled in from reference TRBV11-3 and TRBJ1-1, reads EAGVVQSPRYKIIEKKQPVAFWCNPISGHNTLYWYLQNLGQGPELLIRYENEEAVDDSQLPKDRFSAERLKGVDSTLKIQPAELGDSAVYLCASSFTPGTEAFFGQGTRLTVV.